These 22 T cell receptor beta chains were all obtained from the same sample, sequenced in a study of radiotherapy plus CTLA-4 blockade in lung cancer. Only in-frame clones appear in the TCRdb table, and some are missing; sequencing was by immunoSEQ multiplex PCR. The sample contains roughly 80,000 clones, 60% to 85% of which appear only once. The specimen comprised peripheral blood, sampled from a patient treated with radiotherapy plus ipilimumab. Receptors were obtained from a human donor with non-small cell lung cancer who had a partial response to radiotherapy plus ipilimumab. Some clones in this sample may be carry-over from other donors' samples.

This clone was recorded only once. The gene calls are TRBV5-1 and TRBJ2-2, with 16 nucleotides matching TRBD2. V dropped 4 bases and J dropped 0; count of bases not matched to a gene: 9. The germline V gene encodes CDR1 SGHRS and CDR2 YFSETQ. The CDR3 has 20 amino acids. The CDR3 here is CASSLGLAGGTTANTGELFF. CDR3 bases: TGCGCCAGCAGCCTGGGACTAGCGGGGGGGACAACCGCGAACACCGGGGAGCTGTTTTTT.

V and J are TRBV5-1 and TRBJ2-7; D remains ambiguous. Germline values: CDR1 SGHRS, CDR2 YFSETQ. Trimming took off 0 bases at V and 5 bases at J, with 6 bases between the two ends. The CDR3 runs to 12 residues. The CDR3 reads CASSLGWHEQYF. CDR3 in DNA: TGCGCCAGCAGCTTGGGGTGGCACGAGCAGTACTTC.

This clone came up a few times. The V gene is TRBV7-3, the J gene TRBJ2-3, with TRBD2 matching over 9 bases. Germline V gene lookup returns CDR1 SGHTA and CDR2 FQGTGA. Unmatched junction bases numbered 5, after V lost 5 bases and J lost 2 bases. CDR3 length: 15 residues. In DNA, the CDR3 is TGTGCCAGCAGCCGCGGGGGGGCCGTCACAGATACGCAGTATTTT. It encodes CASSRGGAVTDTQYF.

This clone was picked up a small number of times. The V call is TRBV9, the J call TRBJ2-1; the D gene is possibly TRBD1 (6 bases). This CDR3 is 16 amino acids long. V was clipped by 2 bases and J by 0 bases, with 12 bases between them. Germline V gene sequence: CDR1 SGDLS, CDR2 YYNGEE. CDR3 bases: TGTGCCAGCAGCGTCAGACAGGAGAGCTCCTACAATGAGCAGTTCTTC. Protein: CASSVRQESSYNEQFF.

This clone was seen just once. J is TRBJ2-2 and V is TRBV7-3; D remains ambiguous. Germline CDR1 and CDR2: SGHTA and FQGTGA. This CDR3 spans 16 amino acids. V was pared by 2 bases and J by 0 bases, with 10 bases between. Here the CDR3 DNA reads TGTGCCAGCAGCTTATTCCAGGCGACGAACACCGGGGAGCTGTTTTTT. This codes for CASSLFQATNTGELFF.

The chain is built from TRBV5-6 and TRBJ1-6; D might be TRBD1 (6 bases). Trimming cost V 5 bases and J 4 bases, with 7 bases left between them. The germline CDR1 and CDR2 sequences are SGHDT and YYEEEE. The CDR3 has 13 amino acids. The CDR3 DNA follows: TGTGCCAGCAGAGGACAGTATAATTCACCCCTCCACTTT. Encoded protein: CASRGQYNSPLHF.

The chain joins TRBV11-2 to TRBJ2-5, with D uncertain. Trimming removed 0 bases from V and 5 bases from J, with 13 bases in between. The CDR3 has 15 residues. CDR1 and CDR2 from the germline V gene are SGHAT and FQNNGV. CDR3 amino acids: CASSLDGLFGETQYF. CDR3 DNA: TGTGCCAGCAGCTTAGACGGGTTGTTTGGGGAGACCCAGTACTTC.

This chain connects TRBV20-1 to TRBJ2-3; tentatively, D is TRBD2 (5 bases). CDR1 and CDR2 from the germline V gene are DFQATT and SNEGSKA (reference sequence). The CDR3 consists of 11 residues. The V gene lost 4 bases and the J gene lost 9 bases, with 11 bases spanning the gap. CDR3 amino acids: CSATPQRTQYF. The CDR3 DNA is TGCAGTGCTACCCCCCAGCGGACGCAGTATTTT.

This chain connects TRBV6-1 to TRBJ1-5; 11 positions match TRBD1. The germline V gene encodes CDR1 MNHNS and CDR2 SASEGT. J was trimmed by 6 bases and V by 5 bases; bases with no gene match: 3. The CDR3 loop spans 14 amino acids. The CDR3 sequence is CASSMDRGPQPQHF. In nucleotides, the CDR3 is TGTGCCAGCAGTATGGACAGGGGGCCTCAGCCCCAGCATTTT.

The chain employs TRBV10-3 and TRBJ1-2; D call uncertain. The V end lost 4 bases, the J end lost 1 base, and 7 bases lay between the germline ends. The CDR3 consists of 13 residues. CDR1 and CDR2 from the germline V gene are ENHRY and SYGVKD. CDR3 loop: CAISGRGNYGYTF. Here the CDR3 DNA reads TGTGCCATCAGTGGTCGAGGTAACTATGGCTACACCTTC.

The V and J genes are TRBV7-7 and TRBJ1-3, with no clear D. The germline V gene encodes CDR1 SSHAT and CDR2 FNYEAQ (reference sequence). The CDR3 is 14 amino acids. V lost 1 base to trimming and J lost 8 bases, with 12 bases between them. CDR3 in DNA: TGTGCCAGCAGCTTAGGCGGGAATTTGGACACCATATATTTT. It codes for CASSLGGNLDTIYF.

The gene calls are TRBV19 and TRBJ1-1; TRBD1 is a possible D gene (5 bases). CDR3 size: 15 residues. The V and J ends lost 4 bases and 3 bases respectively, with 15 bases between them. Germline assignment: CDR1 LNHDA and CDR2 SQIVND (reference sequence). The CDR3 sequence is CASSTIYRGDTEAFF. Written as DNA, the CDR3 is TGTGCCAGTAGTACAATTTATCGGGGGGACACTGAAGCTTTCTTT.

CDR3 sequence: CASSFTGQGNSPLHF. In nucleotides, the CDR3 is TGTGCCAGCAGCTTTACGGGACAGGGTAATTCACCCCTCCACTTT. The chain is built from TRBV11-2 and TRBJ1-6; 9 bases are a match to TRBD1. V was clipped by 3 bases and J by 6 bases; unmatched bases: 3. CDR3 length equals 15 residues. Germline lookup yields CDR1 SGHAT and CDR2 FQNNGV.

The V gene is TRBV7-2, the J gene TRBJ2-2; TRBD1 is a possible D gene (5 bases). CDR3 size: 15 residues. Germline V lookup: CDR1 SGHTA, CDR2 FQGNSA. The germline V and J ends were trimmed by 3 bases and 6 bases, with 14 bases remaining between them. The chain's CDR3 is CASSFDSFSAGELFF. CDR3 DNA: TGTGCCAGCAGCTTTGACAGTTTTAGTGCCGGGGAGCTGTTTTTT.

This clone showed up just a few times. The chain combines TRBV5-4 with TRBJ2-7; 11 bases agree with TRBD2. V dropped 3 bases and J dropped 1; count of bases not matched to a gene: 3. Germline V gene data show CDR1 as SGHNT and CDR2 as YYREEE (reference sequence). CDR3 length: 15 amino acids. DNA for the CDR3: TGTGCCAGCAGCTCGGGACTAGCGGTTTCCTACGAGCAGTACTTC. The encoded protein is CASSSGLAVSYEQYF.

J is TRBJ2-3 and V is TRBV11-1; D might be TRBD1 (7 bases). Germline CDR1 and CDR2: SGHAT and FQDESV (reference sequence). The V gene lost 4 bases and the J gene lost 7 bases, with 18 bases spanning the gap. This CDR3 contains 15 residues. DNA of the CDR3: TGTGCCAGCAGCTGGGGGGCGACAGGGCAAAATACGCAGTATTTT. Translating gives CASSWGATGQNTQYF.

A few counts support this clone. The chain combines TRBV7-2 with TRBJ2-3; 8 positions match TRBD2. This CDR3 is built from 15 residues. The junction had 11 bases not matched to a gene; V was cut back by 6 bases and J by 6 bases. Germline CDR1 is SGHTA and CDR2 is FQGNSA. The CDR3 reads CASRGGGAGADTQYF. DNA of the CDR3: TGTGCCAGCAGGGGAGGGGGAGCGGGGGCCGATACGCAGTATTTT. The variable domain in full, with the rest retrieved from reference TRBV7-2 and TRBJ2-3, is GAGVSQSPSNKVTEKGKDVELRCDPISGHTALYWYRQSLGQGLEFLIYFQGNSAPDKSGLPSDRFSAERTGGSVSTLTIQRTQQEDSAVYLCASRGGGAGADTQYFGPGTRLTVL.

This rearrangement joins TRBV7-9 to TRBJ2-4, with 9 bases aligning to TRBD1. Germline assignment: CDR1 SEHNR and CDR2 FQNEAQ (reference sequence). The junction had 8 bases not matched to a gene; V was cut back by 6 bases and J by 8 bases. The CDR3 contains 14 residues. In DNA, the CDR3 is TGTGCCAGCAGGGAACAGGGGGCAGGTTACATTCAGTACTTC. Its protein product is CASREQGAGYIQYF. Based on the CDR3 plus reference TRBV7-9 and TRBJ2-4, the full variable domain is DTGVSQNPRHKITKRGQNVTFRCDPISEHNRLYWYRQTLGQGPEFLTYFQNEAQLEKSRLLSDRFSAERPKGSFSTLEIQRTEQGDSAMYLCASREQGAGYIQYFGAGTRLSVL.

The V call is TRBV5-5, the J call TRBJ1-2; possible D gene TRBD1, 5 bases. V was clipped by 1 base and J by 4 bases, with 11 bases between them. The V gene's germline CDR1 is SGHKS and CDR2 YYEKEE (reference sequence). CDR3 size: 14 residues. For the CDR3, the DNA is TGTGCCAGCAGCTTGTCCAGGGTAGGCTATGGCTACACCTTC. Residues: CASSLSRVGYGYTF. The full variable domain, rest sourced from reference TRBV5-5 and TRBJ1-2, is DAGVTQSPTHLIKTRGQQVTLRCSPISGHKSVSWYQQVLGQGPQFIFQYYEKEERGRGNFPDRFSARQFPNYSSELNVNALLLGDSALYLCASSLSRVGYGYTFGSGTRLTVV.

V is TRBV4-1 and J is TRBJ2-1; 7 positions agree with TRBD2. J was trimmed by 2 bases and V by 4 bases; bases with no gene match: 14. The germline CDR1 and CDR2 sequences are MGHRA and YSYEKL. The CDR3 is made up of 18 amino acids. CDR3 amino acids: CASSPPGRESSTYNEQFF. The CDR3 nucleotides are TGCGCCAGCAGCCCTCCTGGGAGGGAATCGTCTACCTACAATGAGCAGTTCTTC.

This chain links TRBV4-2 with TRBJ2-1; D ambiguous. The CDR3 has 13 residues. Deletions cut 2 bases from V and 8 bases from J, with 10 bases between. CDR1 and CDR2 from the germline V gene are LGHNA and YNFKEQ. The CDR3 is CASSQRQRYEQFF. The CDR3 DNA reads as TGTGCCAGCAGCCAACGGCAGAGGTATGAGCAGTTCTTC.

This chain uses TRBV6-1 with TRBJ1-1, with 10 bases identical to TRBD1. CDR1 is MNHNS, CDR2 SASEGT, per germline. The CDR3 extends over 17 amino acids. Germline trimming cut 4 bases from V and 1 base from J; bases unmatched to any gene: 9. CDR3 protein: CASSGGRGTGENTEAFF. CDR3 nucleotides: TGTGCCAGCAGTGGGGGGAGGGGGACAGGGGAGAACACTGAAGCTTTCTTT.